These 18 T cell receptor beta chains came from one sample sequenced in a study of blood T cell repertoires in COVID-19. Libraries were prepared by immunoSEQ multiplex PCR; TCRdb keeps only in-frame clonotypes and omits some of them. Among 200,000 to 250,000 clones listed, roughly nine tenths were seen once. The sample comprised peripheral blood. These TCRs come from a woman between 45 and 65 years old with acute or convalescent COVID-19.

V and J are TRBV21-1 and TRBJ2-2; the table's D gene call, TRBD2, was not cross checked with the DNA. TRBV21-1 is reported as a pseudogene. The CDR3 loop spans 14 amino acids. Here the CDR3 DNA reads TGTGCCAGCAGCAGAGGGATACACACCGGGGAGCTGTTTTTT. Its translation is CASSRGIHTGELFF.

The genes are TRBV14 and TRBJ1-2, with 11 bases aligning to TRBD1. The V and J ends lost 3 bases and 2 bases, in that order; junction bases with no gene match: 8. Per the germline V gene, CDR1 is SGHDN and CDR2 is FVKESK. The CDR3 loop spans 17 amino acids. This CDR3 is CASSHLVGTGGNYGYTF. CDR3 DNA: TGTGCCAGCAGCCACCTGGTGGGGACAGGGGGGAACTATGGCTACACCTTC.

CDR3 loop: CASSLYNEQFF. CDR3 bases: TGTGCCAGCAGCCTATACAATGAGCAGTTCTTC. V gene TRBV25-1 combines with J gene TRBJ2-1; D is unclear. Germline CDR1 and CDR2: MGHDK and SYGVNS. This CDR3 contains 11 residues. V was trimmed by 6 bases and J by 4 bases, leaving 4 bases between them.

This clone was seen a single time. This sequence joins TRBV11-2 and TRBJ1-1; unclear D gene. The germline V gene encodes CDR1 SGHAT and CDR2 FQNNGV. The CDR3 is 14 residues long. V was cut by 5 bases and J by 0 bases, with 10 bases left in between. The CDR3 nucleotides are TGTGCCAGCAGCCCGTGGAGCATGAACACTGAAGCTTTCTTT. It codes for CASSPWSMNTEAFF.

V and J are TRBV5-1 and TRBJ1-6, with a possible D match to TRBD1 (6 bases). The V and J ends lost 5 bases and 10 bases respectively, with 19 bases between them. From germline, CDR1 is SGHRS and CDR2 YFSETQ. CDR3 size: 15 residues. CDR3 amino acids: CASSTGQSSESPLHF. The CDR3 region has the DNA TGCGCCAGCAGTACTGGACAGTCCTCGGAATCACCCCTCCACTTT.

The V gene is TRBV6-1, the J gene TRBJ2-7; TRBD1 might be the D (5 bases). The CDR3 runs to 12 residues. In germline, CDR1 is MNHNS, CDR2 SASEGT. The V end was cut by 5 bases, the J end by 3 bases, with 8 bases between. CDR3: CASSRTNYEQYF. Here the CDR3 DNA reads TGTGCCAGCAGTCGGACAAACTACGAGCAGTACTTC.

V gene TRBV18 combines with J gene TRBJ2-7, with a weak D call TRBD1 (6 bases). Deletions cut 3 bases from V and 3 bases from J, with 9 bases between. This CDR3 has 13 amino acids. CDR1 and CDR2 (germline): KGHSH, LQKENI. The CDR3 region is CASSPTGIYEQYF. Here the CDR3 DNA reads TGTGCCAGCTCACCGACAGGTATCTACGAGCAGTACTTC.

The chain joins TRBV6-5 to TRBJ2-3, with D possibly TRBD2 on 6 matching bases. The CDR3 loop spans 14 amino acids. CDR1 MNHEY and CDR2 SVGAGI come from the germline V gene. V lost 2 bases to trimming and J lost 3 bases, with 9 bases between them. CDR3 residues: CASSYGGNTDTQYF. CDR3 coding DNA: TGTGCCAGCAGTTACGGGGGGAATACAGATACGCAGTATTTT.

V gene TRBV18 combines with J gene TRBJ2-2; a possible D gene is TRBD1 (7 bases). Germline CDR1 is KGHSH and CDR2 is LQKENI. This CDR3 contains 15 residues. Trimming took off 3 bases at V and 4 bases at J, with 12 bases between the two ends. CDR3 bases: TGTGCCAGCTCACCTGGAGGGGGCCTCACCGGGGAGCTGTTTTTT. Protein sequence: CASSPGGGLTGELFF.

The genes are TRBV7-3 and TRBJ2-7; 12 nucleotides match TRBD2. V was clipped by 5 bases and J by 4 bases; unmatched bases: 6. Germline V lookup: CDR1 SGHTA, CDR2 FQGTGA. There are 15 residues in the CDR3. The CDR3 protein is CASSEGLAGLYEQYF. In DNA form, the CDR3 reads TGTGCCAGCAGCGAAGGACTAGCGGGACTTTACGAGCAGTACTTC.

V and J are TRBV3-1 (or the pseudogene TRBV3-2) and TRBJ1-2; D is ambiguous. From germline, CDR1 is LGHDT and CDR2 YNNKEL (reference sequence). Trimming pared 4 bases from V and 2 bases from J, leaving 11 bases between. The CDR3 has 14 amino acids. Written as DNA, the CDR3 is TGTGCCAGCAGCCTCGCCAGTATGAACTATGGCTACACCTTC. This sequence encodes CASSLASMNYGYTF.

The genes are TRBV18 and TRBJ2-1; possibly TRBD2 for D (5 bases). The CDR3 spans 15 residues. The V and J ends lost 3 bases and 5 bases respectively, with 14 bases between them. From germline, CDR1 is KGHSH and CDR2 LQKENI. The CDR3 DNA is TGTGCCAGCTCACCCTATCGGACGGGAAACAATGAGCAGTTCTTC. Translation gives CASSPYRTGNNEQFF.

The V and J genes are TRBV6-5 and TRBJ2-7, with 7 bases aligning to TRBD1. The V gene's germline CDR1 is MNHEY and CDR2 SVGAGI. V lost 6 bases to trimming and J lost 0 bases; unmatched junction nucleotides: 8. This CDR3 is built from 15 residues. CDR3 sequence (DNA): TGTGCCAGCAGAGAGGGGACAGATAGCTCCTACGAGCAGTACTTC. Translated, it gives CASREGTDSSYEQYF.

This chain joins TRBV30 and TRBJ1-6; no reliable D call. V was pared by 0 bases and J by 3 bases, with 15 bases between. This CDR3 contains 17 residues. Germline loops: CDR1 GTSNPN, CDR2 SVGIG (reference sequence). The CDR3 loop is CAWSVFVVTGYNSPLHF. The CDR3 DNA follows: TGTGCCTGGAGTGTATTTGTGGTAACGGGCTATAATTCACCCCTCCACTTT.

This chain connects TRBV13 to TRBJ2-1; D is possibly TRBD1 (6 bases). This CDR3 is 16 amino acids long. The germline V gene encodes CDR1 PRHDT and CDR2 FYEKMQ (reference sequence). V was shortened by 4 bases and J by 3 bases, with 16 bases between the two germline ends. The DNA of the CDR3 is TGTGCCAGCAGCTACACAGGGACGGGCAGCTACAATGAGCAGTTCTTC. Encoded protein: CASSYTGTGSYNEQFF. Together with reference TRBV13 and TRBJ2-1, the CDR3 gives the full variable domain: AAGVIQSPRHLIKEKRETATLKCYPIPRHDTVYWYQQGPGQDPQFLISFYEKMQSDKGSIPDRFSAQQFSDYHSELNMSSLELGDSALYFCASSYTGTGSYNEQFFGPGTRLTVL.

The V gene is TRBV12-3 or TRBV12-4, the J gene TRBJ2-1; 7 positions agree with TRBD2. The J segment lost 6 bases and the V segment lost 4 bases, leaving 3 bases of the junction unmatched. This CDR3 region has 13 residues. CDR3 sequence reads: CASSWTRSNEQFF. For the CDR3, the DNA is TGTGCCAGCAGTTGGACTAGAAGCAATGAGCAGTTCTTC.

The chain combines TRBV6-1 with TRBJ1-1, with 9 bases that match TRBD1. The CDR3 has 15 residues. After removal of 2 bases from V and 7 bases from J, the junction contained 8 bases not matched to a gene. Germline CDR1 reads MNHNS; CDR2 reads SASEGT. The CDR3 loop reads CASSESRQGGREAFF. DNA for the CDR3: TGTGCCAGCAGTGAATCCAGACAGGGGGGTCGTGAAGCTTTCTTT.

The chain recombines TRBV3-1 (or the pseudogene TRBV3-2) with TRBJ1-3; TRBD1 agrees at 10 bases. The CDR3 is made up of 15 amino acids. V lost 5 bases and J lost 4; bases outside the gene matches: 5. CDR1 is LGHDT and CDR2 is YNNKEL in the germline V gene (reference sequence). DNA of the CDR3: TGTGCCAGCAGCGGGCGGGACAGGGGAGGAAACACCATATATTTT. Translated, it gives CASSGRDRGGNTIYF.